This T cell receptor (beta chain) was sequenced in a study of Ad26.COV2.S vaccination and SARS-CoV-2 variants. For the study at large: Ad26.COV2.S, an intramuscular injection, was given once or twice 56 days apart.

Trimming at V came to 4 bases and at J to 3 bases, leaving 7 bases not matched to a gene. Germline V gives CDR1 SGHKS, CDR2 YYEKEE (reference sequence). The CDR3 is 16 residues long. Findings and limits, study-wide: Substantial response breadth was reportedly seen for spike-specific CD8+ and CD4+ T cells after vaccination. Whether participants received vaccine or placebo, their non-spike TCR breadth was similar.

Indicated treatment: 15 to 20 received Ad26.COV2.S at low or high dose, single or two shots; several received placebo; per-sample allocation not given. Sampling happened 63 days after the first vaccine or placebo injection. The vaccine antigen was prefusion-stabilized Wuhan SARS-CoV-2 spike. Turning to this clone: The antigen is undetermined.

Assay used: immunoSEQ multiplex PCR; TCRdb lists only in-frame clones, some missing. The table shows about 680,000 clones, with roughly 90% occurring only once. The sample consisted of peripheral blood, taken in a trial of Ad26.COV2.S vaccine versus placebo. The rearrangement links TRBV5-5 to TRBJ2-5; TRBD2 aligns across 12 bases. The source is a person aged 18 to 59 who received the Ad26.COV2.S COVID-19 vaccine or a placebo. The CDR3 DNA is TGTGCCAGCAGCGCTAGCGGGGGGGCCCTCAAAGAGACCCAGTACTTC. Its protein product is CASSASGGALKETQYF.